This T cell receptor beta chain was observed in a study of blood T cell repertoires in COVID-19. Method: immunoSEQ multiplex PCR; TCRdb's copy keeps in-frame clones and lacks some. The sample lists about 160,000 clones; less than 85% were seen once. This CDR3 contains 14 residues. Unmatched junction bases numbered 10, after V lost 10 bases and J lost 6 bases. Germline lookup yields CDR1 ENHRY and CDR2 SYGVKD. The cohort comprised adults aged about 18 to 89 years residing in about two dozen US areas. This TCR was recovered from a man aged 55 to 70 who had recovered from COVID-19. The chain employs TRBV10-3 and TRBJ1-5, with 9 nucleotides matching TRBD1. What was sequenced was PBMCs or T cells enriched from blood (not recorded which). The CDR3 loop reads CATGWDREGQPQHF. CDR3 DNA sequence: TGTGCCACCGGGTGGGACAGGGAAGGTCAGCCCCAGCATTTT.